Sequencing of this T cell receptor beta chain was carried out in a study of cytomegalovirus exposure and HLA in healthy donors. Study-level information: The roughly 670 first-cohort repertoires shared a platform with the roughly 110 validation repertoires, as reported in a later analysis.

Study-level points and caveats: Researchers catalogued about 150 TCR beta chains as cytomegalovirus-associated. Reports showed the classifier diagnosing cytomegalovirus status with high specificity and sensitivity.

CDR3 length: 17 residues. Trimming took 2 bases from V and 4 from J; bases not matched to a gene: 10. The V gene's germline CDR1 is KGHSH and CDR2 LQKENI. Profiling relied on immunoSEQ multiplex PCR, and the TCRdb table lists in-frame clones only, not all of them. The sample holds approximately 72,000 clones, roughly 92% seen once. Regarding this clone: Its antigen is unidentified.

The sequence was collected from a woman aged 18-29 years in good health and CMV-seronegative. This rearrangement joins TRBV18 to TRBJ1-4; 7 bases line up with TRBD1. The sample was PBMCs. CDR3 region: CASSPRVTGTDNEKLFF. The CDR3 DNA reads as TGTGCCAGCTCACCAAGGGTAACCGGGACAGATAATGAAAAACTGTTTTTT. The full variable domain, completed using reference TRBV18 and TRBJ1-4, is NAGVMQNPRHLVRRRGQEARLRCSPMKGHSHVYWYRQLPEEGLKFMVYLQKENIIDESGMPKERFSAEFPKEGPSILRIQQVVRGDSAAYFCASSPRVTGTDNEKLFFGSGTQLSVL.